This T cell receptor beta chain stems from a study of vaccination effects on CD4 cells after COVID-19. The table lists this clone with a few counts. What it recognizes is unknown. Broader study findings: Marked clonal contraction was seen late after vaccination (in both infection- and vaccine-induced clones).

The CDR3 covers 16 residues. The V gene end was trimmed by 0 bases and the J gene end by 4 bases; junction bases not matched to a gene: 5. Germline V CDR1 and CDR2: LNHNV, YYDKDF (reference sequence). Antigen-specific CD4+ T cells were first expanded with viral peptide pools by the ViraFEST assay and only then sequenced. The authors isolated CD4+ T cells after roughly 10 days of culture. Each participant was given two doses of one vaccine (BNT162b2 or mRNA-1273). People in the vaccine group had not been infected with SARS-CoV-2 before, and their nucleocapsid antibodies were negative. Peptides at roughly 10 ug/ml and IL-2 at approximately 9.1 IU/ml were added to a few million PBMC per well. Replacing half the medium with IL-2 medium was done on days 3 and 7. This table comes from immunoSEQ multiplex PCR, and its TCRdb copy is limited to in-frame clones, with some not included. The sample yields roughly 63,000 clones, around 82% seen once.

The origin of this receptor is a human donor who received a COVID-19 vaccine. This sample comprised CD4+ T cells from PBMCs cultured with HCoV-OC43 spike peptides, obtained after COVID-19 vaccination. Subset in this sample: HCoV-OC43 spike overlapping peptide pool stimulation. V usage is TRBV15 and J usage is TRBJ2-2; 7 positions match TRBD2. CDR3 DNA sequence: TGTGCCACCAGCAGAGATTGGGGGGGGTCCACCGGGGAGCTGTTTTTT. It yields the protein CATSRDWGGSTGELFF.